This TCR beta chain was recorded in a study of T cell responses to AZD1222 COVID-19 vaccine. Study-level points and caveats: Seropositivity was recorded at baseline in only six AZD1222 recipients. The CD4 TCRs associated with vaccination extended across spike and predominated at 160-218 and 743-854. The peak T cell response came first, and repertoires were sampled only after it.

With regard to this clone: Its antigen is unknown.

The CDR3 has 13 amino acids. The germline V and J ends were trimmed by 9 bases and 1 base, with 12 bases remaining between them. From germline, CDR1 is MNHEY and CDR2 SVGAGI. Some clones are missing from TCRdb's copy, which holds only in-frame ones; the method was immunoSEQ multiplex PCR. The sample shows over 130,000 clones, around 91% of them seen only once. It was second doses at about 4 or about 12 weeks that were pooled. The sample in question was peripheral blood, obtained 28 days after the second AZD1222 dose. This chain connects TRBV6-5 to TRBJ1-1, with D maybe TRBD1 (5 bases). This receptor was identified in an adult who received the AZD1222 COVID-19 vaccine. CDR3 DNA sequence: TGTGCCAGTTTTTCGAGGGGGAACACTGAAGCTTTCTTT. It codes for CASFSRGNTEAFF.